This T cell receptor beta chain was captured in a study of T cell repertoires and HLA-DP antigens. Notes on the study in general: Naive and memory CD4+ cells were analysed together, not apart.

On this clone: Its antigen is not identified.

Amplification used primers for 54 TRBV and 13 TRBJ segments. Libraries were prepared by immunoSEQ multiplex PCR; TCRdb keeps only in-frame clonotypes and omits some of them. The repertoire holds around 100,000 clones, with more than 85% as singletons. The CDR3 sequence is 15 residues long. Germline V gene lookup returns CDR1 LGHNA and CDR2 YNFKEQ. With 7 bases removed from V and 1 base from J, the gap between germline ends came to 15 bases. Material: CD4+ T cells from PBMCs. This clonotype was sampled from a woman between 18 and 29 years old in good health and CMV-seronegative. V usage is TRBV4-2 and J usage is TRBJ2-3; D not certain. The CDR3 reads CASTPEQSGTDTQYF. CDR3 nucleotides: TGTGCCAGCACTCCTGAGCAGTCCGGCACAGATACGCAGTATTTT.